Below, one T cell receptor (beta chain) is given with its context. TCRdb recomputed calls from the RT-PCR reads with MiXCR, one row per CDR3 protein. The sample has about 960,000 distinct CDR3 sequences; about 20% are singletons. The record originates from a study of patients and donors after allogeneic stem cell transplantation. The CDR3 length is 17 residues. The V gene end was trimmed by 5 bases and the J gene end by 4 bases; junction bases not matched to a gene: 16. CDR1 is MNHNS, CDR2 SASEGT, per germline. What was sequenced was blood, either unsorted or a sorted T cell fraction (not recorded which). This clonotype was sampled from a human donor who was either an allogeneic HSCT recipient or a stem cell or donor lymphocyte infusion donor (not recorded which). It is not recorded whose cells these are; they may come from a transplant donor. The chain has TRBV6-1 and TRBJ1-1; 7 bases agree with TRBD1. CDR3 DNA: TGTGCCAGCAGTACCCGGACAGGCCGGGGGAGGTTCACTGAAGCTTTCTTT. Encoded protein: CASSTRTGRGRFTEAFF.